This TCR beta chain was recovered during a study of cytotoxic CD8 clonotypes in ibrutinib-treated CLL. Overall study results and limits: Clonality, elevated at ibrutinib response, dropped back toward baseline at progression. Higher circulating CD8+ T-cell counts strongly accompanied higher baseline clonality, above age-matched healthy donors.

With regard to this clone: What it recognizes is unknown.

The repertoire was sequenced with immunoSEQ multiplex PCR; TCRdb's copy has only in-frame clones and lacks some. The sample holds around 30,000 clones, approximately 54% seen once. This CDR3 is built from 11 residues. Between the trimmed V and J ends, which lost 6 bases and 4 bases, there was a span of 6 bases. Germline values: CDR1 SNHLY, CDR2 FYNNEI. The source is a human donor with chronic lymphocytic leukemia. The V gene is TRBV2, the J gene TRBJ2-5; D unresolved. Sample: PBMCs, taken before ibrutinib treatment. CDR3 sequence: CASRLGETQYF. CDR3 in DNA: TGTGCCAGCAGACTCGGAGAGACCCAGTACTTC.